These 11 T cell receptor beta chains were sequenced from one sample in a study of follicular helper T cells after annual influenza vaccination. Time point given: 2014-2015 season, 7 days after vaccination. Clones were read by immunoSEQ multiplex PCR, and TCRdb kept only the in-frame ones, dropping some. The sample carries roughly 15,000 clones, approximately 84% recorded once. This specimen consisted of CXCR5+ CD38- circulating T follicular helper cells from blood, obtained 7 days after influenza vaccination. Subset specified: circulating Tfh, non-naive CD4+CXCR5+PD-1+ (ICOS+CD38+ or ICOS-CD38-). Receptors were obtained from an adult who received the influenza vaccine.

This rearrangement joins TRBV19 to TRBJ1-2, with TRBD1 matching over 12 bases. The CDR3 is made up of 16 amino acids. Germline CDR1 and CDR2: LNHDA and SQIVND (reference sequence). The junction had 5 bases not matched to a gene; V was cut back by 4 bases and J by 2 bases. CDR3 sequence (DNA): TGTGCCAGTAGTACGGGACAGGGGGCTCCCAACTATGGCTACACCTTC. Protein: CASSTGQGAPNYGYTF.

The CDR3 bases are TGTGCCAGAAGGGCGGACAGGGGTGGCCGGGGTAATGAAAAACTGTTTTTT. Amino acids: CARRADRGGRGNEKLFF. The rearrangement joins TRBV5-3 to TRBJ1-4, with TRBD1 identical over 9 bases. TRBV5-3 is an ORF for which the function is uncertain. The V gene end was trimmed by 5 bases and the J gene end by 4 bases; junction bases not matched to a gene: 12. The CDR3 runs to 17 residues.

This CDR3 is CAWGDRSNQPQHF. The CDR3 region has the DNA TGTGCCTGGGGAGACAGGAGCAATCAGCCCCAGCATTTT. The chain combines TRBV30 with TRBJ1-5; maybe TRBD1 (6 bases). Germline CDR1 reads GTSNPN; CDR2 reads SVGIG (reference sequence). Trimming took off 5 bases at V and 1 base at J, with 9 bases between the two ends. The CDR3 consists of 13 residues.

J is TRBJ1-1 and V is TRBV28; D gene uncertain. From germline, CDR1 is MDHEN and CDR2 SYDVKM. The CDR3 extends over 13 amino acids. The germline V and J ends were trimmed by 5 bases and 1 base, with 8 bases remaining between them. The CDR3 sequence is CASSPRWNTEAFF. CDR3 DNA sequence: TGTGCCAGCAGTCCCCGGTGGAACACTGAAGCTTTCTTT. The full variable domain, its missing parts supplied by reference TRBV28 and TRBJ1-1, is DVKVTQSSRYLVKRTGEKVFLECVQDMDHENMFWYRQDPGLGLRLIYFSYDVKMKEKGDIPEGYSVSREKKERFSLILESASTNQTSMYLCASSPRWNTEAFFGQGTRLTVV.

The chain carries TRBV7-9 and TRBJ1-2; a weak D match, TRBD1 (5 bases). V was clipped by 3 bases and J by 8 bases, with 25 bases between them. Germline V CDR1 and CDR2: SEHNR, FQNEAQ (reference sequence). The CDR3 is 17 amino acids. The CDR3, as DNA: TGTGCCAGCAGCTTGGTCCTTAGTGGGGGAGGGGTCGTCGGCTACACCTTC. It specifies CASSLVLSGGGVVGYTF.

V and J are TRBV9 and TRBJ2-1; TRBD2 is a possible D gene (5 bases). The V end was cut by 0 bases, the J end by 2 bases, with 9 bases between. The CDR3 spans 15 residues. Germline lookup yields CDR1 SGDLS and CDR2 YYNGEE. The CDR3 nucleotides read TGTGCCAGCAGCGTAGGAGGGAGAACCTACAATGAGCAGTTCTTC. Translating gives CASSVGGRTYNEQFF.

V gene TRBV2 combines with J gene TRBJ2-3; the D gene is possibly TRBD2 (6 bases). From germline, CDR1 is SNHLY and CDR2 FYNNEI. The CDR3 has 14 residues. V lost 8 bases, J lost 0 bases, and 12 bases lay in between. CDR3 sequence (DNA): TGTGCCAGCTCGCGGGACGGAAGCACAGATACGCAGTATTTT. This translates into CASSRDGSTDTQYF.

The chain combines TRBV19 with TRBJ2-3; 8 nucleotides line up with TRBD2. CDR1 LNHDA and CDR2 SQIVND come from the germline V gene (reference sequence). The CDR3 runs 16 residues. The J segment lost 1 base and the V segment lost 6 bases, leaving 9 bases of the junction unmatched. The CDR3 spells CASRGLAGARTDTQYF. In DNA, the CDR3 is TGTGCCAGTAGGGGGCTAGCGGGCGCCCGCACAGATACGCAGTATTTT.

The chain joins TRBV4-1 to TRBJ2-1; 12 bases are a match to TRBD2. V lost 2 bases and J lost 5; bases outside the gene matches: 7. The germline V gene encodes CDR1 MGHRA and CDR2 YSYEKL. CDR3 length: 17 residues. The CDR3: CASSQLLTSGGNNEQFF. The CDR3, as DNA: TGCGCCAGCAGCCAATTATTGACTAGCGGGGGAAACAATGAGCAGTTCTTC.

CDR3 protein: CASNWGTSTDTQYF. The CDR3 DNA reads as TGTGCCAGCAATTGGGGGACTAGCACAGATACGCAGTATTTT. This chain uses TRBV6-6 with TRBJ2-3, with D tentatively TRBD2 (6 bases). The germline V and J ends were trimmed by 7 bases and 0 bases, with 11 bases remaining between them. Germline CDR1 reads MNHNY; CDR2 reads SVGAGI (reference sequence). The CDR3 consists of 14 residues.

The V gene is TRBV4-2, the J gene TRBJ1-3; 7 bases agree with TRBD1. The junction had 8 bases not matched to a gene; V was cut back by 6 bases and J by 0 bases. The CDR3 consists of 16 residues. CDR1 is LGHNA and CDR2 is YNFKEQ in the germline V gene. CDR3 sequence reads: CASRRDSSNSGNTIYF. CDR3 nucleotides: TGTGCCAGCAGGCGGGACAGCTCTAACTCTGGAAACACCATATATTTT.